This T cell receptor beta chain was sequenced during a study of cytomegalovirus exposure and HLA in healthy donors. The study, taken as a whole, reports: Sequencing probably produced one cluster of sequence variants that were highly shared. The authors listed 150 to 200 TCR beta chains as cytomegalovirus-associated. Association of a missense DCLRE1C variant with TCR beta V- and J-gene trimming was reported in a later analysis.

PCR primers comprised 60 Vbeta and 13 Jbeta primers. In the source study's methods: A follow-up analysis tallied 60 million to 85 million unique TCR beta chains, roughly 11 million shared. TCRdb keeps only in-frame clones here, not all; method: immunoSEQ multiplex PCR. V and J calls and clone size follow that table, whereas D and trimming were derived from the DNA. The sample consists of about 140,000 clones, almost 85% of them appearing once. This clone was seen only once. Antigen unknown. V shed 2 bases, J shed 8 bases, and the junction held 5 bases outside the gene matches. This CDR3 comprises 15 residues. Germline CDR1 SGDLS, CDR2 YYNGEE.

This chain connects TRBV9 to TRBJ2-1; TRBD2 agrees at 12 bases. Sample: PBMCs. This TCR was recovered from a man aged 18 to 35 in good health and CMV-seropositive. As DNA, the CDR3 is TGTGCCAGCAGCGTTAGGCTAGCGGGAGGGGATGAGCAGTTCTTC. Encoded protein: CASSVRLAGGDEQFF.